Sequencing of this T cell receptor (beta chain) was carried out in a study of beta chain features in type 1 diabetes. Trimming stripped 1 base from V and 5 bases from J, with 8 bases between. CDR3 length equals 13 residues. The germline V gene has CDR1 SGHVS and CDR2 FQNEAQ. The single heparinised draw taken from each donor contained about 100 mL of blood on average. General observations from the study: A pattern of fewer insertions and more deletions at VDJ junctions was seen in type 1 diabetes patients. Patients' naive, central memory and regulatory TCRB repertoires appeared more alike than those of healthy donors.

This clone was detected a few times. Its target is not known. All of the isolated RNA was reverse transcribed, so expressed TCRB transcripts were sequenced. Sequencing of naive, central memory and regulatory T cell samples gave an average of around 3.6 million reads. Some clones are missing from TCRdb's copy, which holds only in-frame ones; the method was immunoSEQ multiplex PCR. The sample lists some 160,000 clones; about 9.1% were seen once. V and J are TRBV7-8 and TRBJ1-2; no reliable D call. This TCR was recovered from a young woman in good health. The sequencing sample was made of central memory CD4+ T cells from blood. CDR3: CASSLEREYGYTF. The CDR3 nucleotides are TGTGCCAGCAGCTTAGAGAGGGAATATGGCTACACCTTC.